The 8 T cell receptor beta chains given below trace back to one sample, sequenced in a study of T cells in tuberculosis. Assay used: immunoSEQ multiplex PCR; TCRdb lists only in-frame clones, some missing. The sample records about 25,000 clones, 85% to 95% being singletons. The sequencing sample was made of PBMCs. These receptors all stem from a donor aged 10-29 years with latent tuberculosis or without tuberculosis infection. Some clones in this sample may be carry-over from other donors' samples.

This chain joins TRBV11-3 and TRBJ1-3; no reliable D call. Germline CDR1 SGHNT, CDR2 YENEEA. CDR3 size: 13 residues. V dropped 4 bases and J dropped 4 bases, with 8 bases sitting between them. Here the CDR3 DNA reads TGTGCCAGCAGCTCGTCCCTAGGAAACACCATATATTTT. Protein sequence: CASSSSLGNTIYF.

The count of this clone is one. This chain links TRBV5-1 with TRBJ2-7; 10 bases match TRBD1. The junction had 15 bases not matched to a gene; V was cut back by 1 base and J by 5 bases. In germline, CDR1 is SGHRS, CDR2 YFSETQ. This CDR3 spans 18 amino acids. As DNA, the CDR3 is TGCGCCAGCAGCTTGTTAGCTTCAGGGGACAGGGGTACGCACGAGCAGTACTTC. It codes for CASSLLASGDRGTHEQYF.

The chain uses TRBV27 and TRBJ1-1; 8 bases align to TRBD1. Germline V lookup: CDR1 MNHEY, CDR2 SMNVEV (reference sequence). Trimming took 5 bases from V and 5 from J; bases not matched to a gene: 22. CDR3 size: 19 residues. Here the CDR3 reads CASSRHQGAPPWRWTEAFF. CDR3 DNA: TGTGCCAGCAGTCGACACCAGGGGGCGCCCCCTTGGAGGTGGACTGAAGCTTTCTTT.

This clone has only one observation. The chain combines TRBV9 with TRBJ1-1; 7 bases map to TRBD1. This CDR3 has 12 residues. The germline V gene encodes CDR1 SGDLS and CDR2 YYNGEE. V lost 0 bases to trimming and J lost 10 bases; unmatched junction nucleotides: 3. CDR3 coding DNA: TGTGCCAGCAGCGTAGAAGGGGGCTCAGCTTTCTTT. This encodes CASSVEGGSAFF. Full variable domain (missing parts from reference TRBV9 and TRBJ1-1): DSGVTQTPKHLITATGQRVTLRCSPRSGDLSVYWYQQSLDQGLQFLIQYYNGEERAKGNILERFSAQQFPDLHSELNLSSLELGDSALYFCASSVEGGSAFFGQGTRLTVV.

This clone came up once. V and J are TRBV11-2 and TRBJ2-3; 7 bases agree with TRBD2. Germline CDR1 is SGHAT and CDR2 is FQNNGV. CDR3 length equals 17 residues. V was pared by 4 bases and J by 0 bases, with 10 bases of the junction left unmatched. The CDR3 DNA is TGTGCCAGCAGCTCGGCCCCATGGGAGGGGAGCACAGATACGCAGTATTTT. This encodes CASSSAPWEGSTDTQYF.

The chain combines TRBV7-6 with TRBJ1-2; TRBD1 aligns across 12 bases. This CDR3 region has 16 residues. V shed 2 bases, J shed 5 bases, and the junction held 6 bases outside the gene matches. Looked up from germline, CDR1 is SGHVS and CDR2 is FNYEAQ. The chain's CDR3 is CASSLLGGQGAYGYTF. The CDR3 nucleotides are TGTGCCAGCAGCTTACTTGGGGGACAGGGGGCATATGGCTACACCTTC. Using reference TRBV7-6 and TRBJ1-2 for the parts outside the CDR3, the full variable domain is GAGVSQSPRYKVTKRGQDVALRCDPISGHVSLYWYRQALGQGPEFLTYFNYEAQQDKSGLPNDRFSAERPEGSISTLTIQRTEQRDSAMYRCASSLLGGQGAYGYTFGSGTRLTVV.

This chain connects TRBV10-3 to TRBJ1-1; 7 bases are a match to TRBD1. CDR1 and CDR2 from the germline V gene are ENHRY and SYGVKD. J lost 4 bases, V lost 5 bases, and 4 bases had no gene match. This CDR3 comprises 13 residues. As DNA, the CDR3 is TGTGCCATCAGTCAGGGGGACGGCACTGAAGCTTTCTTT. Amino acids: CAISQGDGTEAFF.

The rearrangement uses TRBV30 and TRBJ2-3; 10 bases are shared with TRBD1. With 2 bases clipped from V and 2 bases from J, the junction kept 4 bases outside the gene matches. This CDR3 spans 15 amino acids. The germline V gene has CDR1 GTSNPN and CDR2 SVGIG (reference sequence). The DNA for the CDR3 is TGTGCCTGGAGTCCGGGACAGGGGACCACAGATACGCAGTATTTT. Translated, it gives CAWSPGQGTTDTQYF.